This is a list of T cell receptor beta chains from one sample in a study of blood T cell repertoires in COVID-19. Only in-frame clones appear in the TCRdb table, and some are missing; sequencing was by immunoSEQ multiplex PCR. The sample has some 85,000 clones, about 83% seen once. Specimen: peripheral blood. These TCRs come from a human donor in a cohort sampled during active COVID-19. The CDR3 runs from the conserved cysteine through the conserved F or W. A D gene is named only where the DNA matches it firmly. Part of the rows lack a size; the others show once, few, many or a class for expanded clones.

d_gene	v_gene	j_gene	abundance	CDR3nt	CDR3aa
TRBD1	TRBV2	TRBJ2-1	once	TGTGCCAGCGCGGACAGGGGGCCGGTGGAGAATGAGCAGTTCTTC	CASADRGPVENEQFF
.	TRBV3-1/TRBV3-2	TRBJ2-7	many	TGTGCCAGCAGCCCCAGGGTCACCTACGAGCAGTACTTC	CASSPRVTYEQYF
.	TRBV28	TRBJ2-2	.	TGTGCCAGCAGTTTTACAGGGAGCACCGGGGAGCTGTTTTTT	CASSFTGSTGELFF
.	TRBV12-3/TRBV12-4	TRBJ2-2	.	TGTGCCAGCCCTCGAGTGGACACCGGGGAGCTGTTTTTT	CASPRVDTGELFF
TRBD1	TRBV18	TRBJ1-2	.	TGTGCCAGCTCACCACCGGGACAGGGGGCGGATAACTATGGCTACACCTTC	CASSPPGQGADNYGYTF
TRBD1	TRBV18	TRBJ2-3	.	TGTGCCAGCTCACCACTTCCGGGACAGGGTACCCCTAGCACAGATACGCAGTATTTT	CASSPLPGQGTPSTDTQYF
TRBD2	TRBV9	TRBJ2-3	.	TGTGCCAGCAACCCTAGCGGGAGGGGGCCAGATACGCAGTATTTT	CASNPSGRGPDTQYF
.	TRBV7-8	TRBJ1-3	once	TGTGCCAGCAGCTTAGACGACAGTAGAAACACCATATATTTT	CASSLDDSRNTIYF
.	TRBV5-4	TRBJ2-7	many	TGTGCCAGCAGCTTGGCCTTCTCTCACGAGCAGTACTTC	CASSLAFSHEQYF
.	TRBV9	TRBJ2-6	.	TGTGCCAGCAGCGTAGGTTTGGGGGCGGTAGGGGCCAACGTCCTGACTTTC	CASSVGLGAVGANVLTF
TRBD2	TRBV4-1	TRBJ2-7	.	TGCGCCAGCAGCCAAACTAGCGGGAGGGACTACGAGCAGTACTTC	CASSQTSGRDYEQYF
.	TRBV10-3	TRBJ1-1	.	TGTGCCATCAGTTCGACAGCCTTGAACACTGAAGCTTTCTTT	CAISSTALNTEAFF
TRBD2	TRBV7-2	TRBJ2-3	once	TGTGCCAGCAGCCGCGAGGGGCGGGAGAGCACAGATACGCAGTATTTT	CASSREGRESTDTQYF
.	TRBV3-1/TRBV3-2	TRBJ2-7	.	TGTGCCAGCAGCCAAGACGCGGGGGCGTCTTTGAAGCAGTACTTC	CASSQDAGASLKQYF
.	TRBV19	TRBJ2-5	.	TGTGCCAGGCTCACAGGGAGAGAGACCCAGTACTTC	CARLTGRETQYF
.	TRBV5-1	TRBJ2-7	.	TGCGCCAGCGCTCTTTCCCAGGGACAAGTGGCCTACGAGCAGTACTTC	CASALSQGQVAYEQYF
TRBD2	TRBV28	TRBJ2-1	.	TGTGCCACCCGCTGGCGGGAGGGCCCGGATGAGCAGTTCTTC	CATRWREGPDEQFF
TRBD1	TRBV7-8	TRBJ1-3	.	TGTGCCAGCAGCTCCGGGACAGGGTCTGGAAACACCATATATTTT	CASSSGTGSGNTIYF